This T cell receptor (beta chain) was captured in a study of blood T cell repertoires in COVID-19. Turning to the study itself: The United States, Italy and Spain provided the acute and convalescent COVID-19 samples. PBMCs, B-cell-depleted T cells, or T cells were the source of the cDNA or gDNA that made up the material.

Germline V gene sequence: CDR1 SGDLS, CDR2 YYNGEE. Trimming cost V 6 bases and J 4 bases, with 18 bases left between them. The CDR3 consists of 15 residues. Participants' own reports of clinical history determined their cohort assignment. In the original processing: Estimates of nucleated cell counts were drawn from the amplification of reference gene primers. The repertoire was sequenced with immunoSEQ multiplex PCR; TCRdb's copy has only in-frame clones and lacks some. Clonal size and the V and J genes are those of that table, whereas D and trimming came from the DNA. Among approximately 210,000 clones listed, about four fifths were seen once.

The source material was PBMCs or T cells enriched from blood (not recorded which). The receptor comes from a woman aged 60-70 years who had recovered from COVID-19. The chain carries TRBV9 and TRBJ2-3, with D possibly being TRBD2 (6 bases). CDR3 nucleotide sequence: TGTGCCAGCACCCCAGGCGGGATGGGTGCAGATACGCAGTATTTT. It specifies CASTPGGMGADTQYF.